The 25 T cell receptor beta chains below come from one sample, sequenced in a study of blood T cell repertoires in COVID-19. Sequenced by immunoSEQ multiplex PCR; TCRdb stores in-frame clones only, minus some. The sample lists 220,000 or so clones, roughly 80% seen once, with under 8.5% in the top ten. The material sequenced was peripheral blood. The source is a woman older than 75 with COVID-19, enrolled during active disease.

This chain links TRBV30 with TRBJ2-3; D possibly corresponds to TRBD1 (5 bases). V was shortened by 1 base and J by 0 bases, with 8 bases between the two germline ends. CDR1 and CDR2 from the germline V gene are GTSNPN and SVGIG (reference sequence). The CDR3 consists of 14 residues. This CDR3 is CAWSGGSSTDTQYF. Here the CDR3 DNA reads TGTGCCTGGAGTGGGGGCAGTAGCACAGATACGCAGTATTTT.

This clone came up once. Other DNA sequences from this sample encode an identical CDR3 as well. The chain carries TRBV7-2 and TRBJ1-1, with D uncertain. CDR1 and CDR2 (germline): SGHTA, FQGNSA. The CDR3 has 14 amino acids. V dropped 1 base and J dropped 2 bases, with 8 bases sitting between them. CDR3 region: CASSLGGFNTEAFF. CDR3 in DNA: TGTGCCAGCAGCTTAGGTGGCTTTAACACTGAAGCTTTCTTT.

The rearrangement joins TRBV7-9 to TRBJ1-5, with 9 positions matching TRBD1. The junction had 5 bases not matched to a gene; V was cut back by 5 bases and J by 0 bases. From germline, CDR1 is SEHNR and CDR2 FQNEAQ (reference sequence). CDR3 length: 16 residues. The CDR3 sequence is CASSPGQGISNQPQHF. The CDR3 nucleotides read TGTGCCAGCAGCCCGGGACAGGGAATTAGCAATCAGCCCCAGCATTTT. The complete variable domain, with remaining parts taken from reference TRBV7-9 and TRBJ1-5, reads DTGVSQNPRHKITKRGQNVTFRCDPISEHNRLYWYRQTLGQGPEFLTYFQNEAQLEKSRLLSDRFSAERPKGSFSTLEIQRTEQGDSAMYLCASSPGQGISNQPQHFGDGTRLSIL.

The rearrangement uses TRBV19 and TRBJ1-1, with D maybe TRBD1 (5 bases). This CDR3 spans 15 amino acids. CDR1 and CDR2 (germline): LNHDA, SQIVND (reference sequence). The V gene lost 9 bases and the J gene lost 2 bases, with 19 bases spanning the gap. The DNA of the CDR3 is TGTGCCAGCCACCCCCTGAGGACAAGTAACACTGAAGCTTTCTTT. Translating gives CASHPLRTSNTEAFF.

The CDR3 spells CASSLSGTLDTQYF. The CDR3, as DNA: TGTGCCAGCAGCTTATCGGGGACACTCGATACGCAGTATTTT. J is TRBJ2-3 and V is TRBV7-3; perhaps TRBD1 as D (6 bases). V lost 2 bases to trimming and J lost 6 bases, with 12 bases between them. The germline CDR1 and CDR2 sequences are SGHTA and FQGTGA. This CDR3 is 14 amino acids long.

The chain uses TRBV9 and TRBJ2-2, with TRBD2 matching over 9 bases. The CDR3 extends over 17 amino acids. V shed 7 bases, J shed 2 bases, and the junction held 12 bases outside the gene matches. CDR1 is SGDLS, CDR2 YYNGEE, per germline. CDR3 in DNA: TGTGCCAGCTTCAAGACGGCTAGCGGGGTTAACACCGGGGAGCTGTTTTTT. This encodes CASFKTASGVNTGELFF.

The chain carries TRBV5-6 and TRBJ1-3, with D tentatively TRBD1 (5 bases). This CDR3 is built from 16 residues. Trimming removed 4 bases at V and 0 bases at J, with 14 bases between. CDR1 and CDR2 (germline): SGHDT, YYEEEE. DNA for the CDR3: TGTGCCAGCAGCCTAAGACAGTCACACTCTGGAAACACCATATATTTT. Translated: CASSLRQSHSGNTIYF.

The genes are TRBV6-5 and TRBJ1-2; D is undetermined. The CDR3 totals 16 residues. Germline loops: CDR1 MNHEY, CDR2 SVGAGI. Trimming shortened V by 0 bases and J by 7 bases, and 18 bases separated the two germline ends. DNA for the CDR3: TGTGCCAGCAGTTACTCTACTCGGAGAGATCCCGCTGGCTACACCTTC. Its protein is CASSYSTRRDPAGYTF.

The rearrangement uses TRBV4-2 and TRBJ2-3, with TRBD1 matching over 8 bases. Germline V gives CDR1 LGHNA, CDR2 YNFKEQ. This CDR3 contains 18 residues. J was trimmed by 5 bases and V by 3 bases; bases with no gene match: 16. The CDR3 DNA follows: TGTGCCAGCAGCCATGCTCTAAACGGACAGGGTGGAAAAGATACGCAGTATTTT. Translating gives CASSHALNGQGGKDTQYF.

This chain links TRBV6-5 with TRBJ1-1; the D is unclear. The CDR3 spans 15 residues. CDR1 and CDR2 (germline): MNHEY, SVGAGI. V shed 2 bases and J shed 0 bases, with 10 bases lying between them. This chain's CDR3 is CASSYEGGLNTEAFF. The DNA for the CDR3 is TGTGCCAGCAGTTACGAGGGAGGACTGAACACTGAAGCTTTCTTT.

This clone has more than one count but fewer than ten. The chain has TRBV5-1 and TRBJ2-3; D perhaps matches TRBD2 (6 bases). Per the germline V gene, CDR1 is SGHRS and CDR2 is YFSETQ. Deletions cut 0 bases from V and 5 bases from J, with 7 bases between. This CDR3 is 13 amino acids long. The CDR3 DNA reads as TGCGCCAGCAGCTTGGAGGGAGGAGATACGCAGTATTTT. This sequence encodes CASSLEGGDTQYF.

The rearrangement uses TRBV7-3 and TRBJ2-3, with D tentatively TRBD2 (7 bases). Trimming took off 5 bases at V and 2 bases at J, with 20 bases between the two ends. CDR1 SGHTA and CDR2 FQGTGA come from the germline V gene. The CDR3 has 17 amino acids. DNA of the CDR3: TGTGCCAGCAGCCCCGGGACACGGGAGGCTTCCACAGATACGCAGTATTTT. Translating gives CASSPGTREASTDTQYF. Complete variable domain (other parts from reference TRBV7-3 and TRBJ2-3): GAGVSQTPSNKVTEKGKYVELRCDPISGHTALYWYRQSLGQGPEFLIYFQGTGAADDSGLPNDRFFAVRPEGSVSTLKIQRTERGDSAVYLCASSPGTREASTDTQYFGPGTRLTVL.

CDR3 nucleotides: TGTGCTGGTACTCCGGGACAGCCTATCCTGAACACTGAAGCTTTCTTT. Protein sequence: CAGTPGQPILNTEAFF. The chain recombines TRBV30 with TRBJ1-1; 7 bases match TRBD1. The CDR3 contains 16 residues. Germline CDR1 and CDR2: GTSNPN and SVGIG (reference sequence).

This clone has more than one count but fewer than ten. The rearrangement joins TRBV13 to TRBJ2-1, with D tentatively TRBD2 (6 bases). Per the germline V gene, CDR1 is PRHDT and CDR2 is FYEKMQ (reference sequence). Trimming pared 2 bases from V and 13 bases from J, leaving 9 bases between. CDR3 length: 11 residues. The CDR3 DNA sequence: TGTGCCAGCAGCTTAAGCGGGTCTCAGTTCTTC. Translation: CASSLSGSQFF.

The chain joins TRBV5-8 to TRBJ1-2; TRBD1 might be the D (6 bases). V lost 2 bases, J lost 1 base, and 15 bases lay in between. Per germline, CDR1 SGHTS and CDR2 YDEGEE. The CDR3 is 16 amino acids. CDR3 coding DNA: TGTGCCAGCAGCTTTGGGGGCAGCTTTATTAACTATGGCTACACCTTC. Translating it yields CASSFGGSFINYGYTF.

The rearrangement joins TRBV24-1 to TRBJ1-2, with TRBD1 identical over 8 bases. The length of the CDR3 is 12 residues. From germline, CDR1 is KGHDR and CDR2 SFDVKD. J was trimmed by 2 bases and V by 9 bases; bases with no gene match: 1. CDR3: CATQGANYGYTF. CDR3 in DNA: TGTGCCACCCAGGGGGCGAACTATGGCTACACCTTC.

The CDR3 sequence: CASSTTGAVYEKLFF. The CDR3 nucleotides read TGTGCCAGCTCCACCACTGGGGCGGTGTATGAAAAACTGTTTTTT. The chain recombines TRBV18 with TRBJ1-4; perhaps TRBD1 as D (5 bases). The CDR3 has 15 amino acids. Germline V gene lookup returns CDR1 KGHSH and CDR2 LQKENI. V was cut by 6 bases and J by 6 bases, with 17 bases left in between.

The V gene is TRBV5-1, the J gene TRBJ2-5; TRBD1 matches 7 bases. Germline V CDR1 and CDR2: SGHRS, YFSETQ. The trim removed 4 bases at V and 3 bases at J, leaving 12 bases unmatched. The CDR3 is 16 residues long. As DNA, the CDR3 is TGCGCCAGCAGCCTGGGTGGACAGGCGACTAAAGAGACCCAGTACTTC. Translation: CASSLGGQATKETQYF. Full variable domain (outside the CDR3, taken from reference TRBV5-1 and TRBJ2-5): KAGVTQTPRYLIKTRGQQVTLSCSPISGHRSVSWYQQTPGQGLQFLFEYFSETQRNKGNFPGRFSGRQFSNSRSEMNVSTLELGDSALYLCASSLGGQATKETQYFGPGTRLLVL.

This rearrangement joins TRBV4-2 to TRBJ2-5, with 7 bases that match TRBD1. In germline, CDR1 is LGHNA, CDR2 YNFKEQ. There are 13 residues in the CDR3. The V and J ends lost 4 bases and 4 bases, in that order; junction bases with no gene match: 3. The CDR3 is CASSLTGRETQYF. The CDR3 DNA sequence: TGTGCCAGCAGCCTGACAGGGAGAGAGACCCAGTACTTC.

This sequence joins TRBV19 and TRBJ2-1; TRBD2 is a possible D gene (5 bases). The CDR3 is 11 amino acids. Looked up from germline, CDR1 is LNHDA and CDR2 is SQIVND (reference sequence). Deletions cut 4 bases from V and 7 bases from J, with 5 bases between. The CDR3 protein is CASSKRNEQFF. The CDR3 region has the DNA TGTGCCAGTAGTAAGCGGAATGAGCAGTTCTTC.

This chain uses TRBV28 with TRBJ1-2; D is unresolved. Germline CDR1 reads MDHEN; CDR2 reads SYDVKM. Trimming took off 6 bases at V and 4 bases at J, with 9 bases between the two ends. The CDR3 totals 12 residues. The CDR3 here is CASRTTPYGYTF. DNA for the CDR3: TGTGCCAGCAGGACTACCCCCTATGGCTACACCTTC.

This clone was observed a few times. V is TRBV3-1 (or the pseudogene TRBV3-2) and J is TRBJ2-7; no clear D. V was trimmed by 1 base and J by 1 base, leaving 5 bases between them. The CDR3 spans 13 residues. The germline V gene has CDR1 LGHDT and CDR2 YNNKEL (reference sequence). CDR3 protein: CASSQARSYEQYF. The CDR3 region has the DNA TGTGCCAGCAGCCAAGCCAGATCCTACGAGCAGTACTTC.

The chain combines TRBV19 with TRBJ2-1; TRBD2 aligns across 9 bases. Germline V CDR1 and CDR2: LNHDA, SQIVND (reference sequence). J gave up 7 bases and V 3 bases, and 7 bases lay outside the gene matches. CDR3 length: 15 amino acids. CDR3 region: CASSMAREGINEQFF. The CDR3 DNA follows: TGTGCCAGTAGTATGGCGCGGGAGGGAATAAATGAGCAGTTCTTC.

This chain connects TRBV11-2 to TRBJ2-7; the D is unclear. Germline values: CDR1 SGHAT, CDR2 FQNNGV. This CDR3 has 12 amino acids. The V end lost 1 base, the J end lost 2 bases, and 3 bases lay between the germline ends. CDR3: CASSLAAYEQYF. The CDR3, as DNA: TGTGCCAGCAGCTTAGCGGCCTACGAGCAGTACTTC.

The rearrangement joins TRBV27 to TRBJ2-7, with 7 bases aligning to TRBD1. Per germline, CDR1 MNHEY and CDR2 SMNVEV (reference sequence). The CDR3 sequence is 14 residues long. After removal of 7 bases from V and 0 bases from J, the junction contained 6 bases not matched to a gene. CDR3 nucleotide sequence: TGTGCCAGCATAGCCTGGACAGGCTCCTACGAGCAGTACTTC. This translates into CASIAWTGSYEQYF.